This T cell receptor (beta chain) was profiled in a study of cytomegalovirus exposure and HLA in healthy donors. Whole-study context: An earlier analysis found 110 million or so unique TCR beta sequences from approximately 170 million T cells. General study results and limits: A few of the chains that were CMV-associated were confirmed in vitro to be specific for CMV antigens. The authors later linked a missense DCLRE1C variant to TCR beta V- and J-gene trimming. Most TCR sequences were uncommon, yet certain public TCRs appeared in many donors.

Germline V gene lookup returns CDR1 MDHEN and CDR2 SYDVKM. Trimming took 3 bases from V and 4 from J, leaving 9 bases between them. The CDR3 length is 13 residues. Use of 60 Vbeta and 13 Jbeta primers characterized the PCR. Assay used: immunoSEQ multiplex PCR; TCRdb lists only in-frame clones, some missing. The sample holds 95,000 to 150,000 clones, 75% to 90% seen once. The sample holds one count of this clone. No antigen is known for it. This same CDR3 is encoded by further DNA sequences in the sample. The V call is TRBV28, the J call TRBJ1-2, with D unresolved. The receptor was derived from a man over 45 in good health and CMV-seronegative. Sequenced input: PBMCs. Here the CDR3 reads CASSLVGGYGYTF. CDR3 coding DNA: TGTGCCAGCAGTTTGGTAGGCGGCTATGGCTACACCTTC.